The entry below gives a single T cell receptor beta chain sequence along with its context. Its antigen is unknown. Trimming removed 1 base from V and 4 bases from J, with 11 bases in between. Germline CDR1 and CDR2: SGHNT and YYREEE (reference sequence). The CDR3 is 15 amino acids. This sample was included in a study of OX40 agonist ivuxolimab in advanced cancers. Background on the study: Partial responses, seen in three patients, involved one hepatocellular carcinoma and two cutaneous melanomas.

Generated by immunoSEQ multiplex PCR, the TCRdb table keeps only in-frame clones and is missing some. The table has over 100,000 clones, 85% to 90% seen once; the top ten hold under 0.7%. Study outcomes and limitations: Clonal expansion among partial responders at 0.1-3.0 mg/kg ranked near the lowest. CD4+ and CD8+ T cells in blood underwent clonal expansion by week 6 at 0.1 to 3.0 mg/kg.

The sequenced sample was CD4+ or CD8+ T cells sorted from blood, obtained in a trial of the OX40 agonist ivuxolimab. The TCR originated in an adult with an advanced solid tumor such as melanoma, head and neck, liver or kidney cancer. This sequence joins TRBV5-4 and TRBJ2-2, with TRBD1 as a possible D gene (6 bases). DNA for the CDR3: TGTGCCAGCAGCTTGAACAGGGTAGTCACCGGGGAGCTGTTTTTT. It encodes CASSLNRVVTGELFF.